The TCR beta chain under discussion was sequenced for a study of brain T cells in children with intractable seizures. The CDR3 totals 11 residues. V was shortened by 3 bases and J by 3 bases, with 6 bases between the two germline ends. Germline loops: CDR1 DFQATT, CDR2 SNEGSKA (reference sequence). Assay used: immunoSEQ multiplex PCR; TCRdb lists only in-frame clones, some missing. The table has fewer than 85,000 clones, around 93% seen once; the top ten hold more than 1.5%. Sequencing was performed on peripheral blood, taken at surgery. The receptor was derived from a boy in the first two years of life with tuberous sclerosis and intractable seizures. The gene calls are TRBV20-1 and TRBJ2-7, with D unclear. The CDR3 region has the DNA TGCAGTGCTAGGGCTAGCTACGAGCAGTACTTC. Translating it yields CSARASYEQYF.